The clone carrying this T cell receptor (beta chain) was counted a few times. V lost 5 bases to trimming and J lost 4 bases, with 14 bases between them. This CDR3 contains 14 residues. The V gene's germline CDR1 is MDHEN and CDR2 SYDVKM. TCRdb independently ran MiXCR on the 5' RACE reads; one entry per CDR3 protein. The sample shows roughly 86,000 distinct CDR3 sequences, around 6% of them seen only once. The sample comes from a study of early T cells in non-severe SARS-CoV-2 infection. Sequencing input: whole blood. The TCR comes from an adult who was a healthcare worker with PCR-confirmed SARS-CoV-2 infection or an uninfected control (not recorded which). The genes are TRBV28 and TRBJ1-2; D not certain. CDR3 region: CASSPGNTAYGYTF. The CDR3 bases are TGTGCCAGCAGTCCAGGCAACACCGCCTATGGCTACACCTTC.